This T cell receptor beta chain derives from a study of T cells in localized non-small cell lung cancer. Study-wide points: Since sequencing was restricted to only one region of the tumor, intratumor heterogeneity remains a possibility. An association was observed between higher blood T cell density and longer overall survival. Measurement of T cell clonality placed uninvolved adjacent lung highest, above the level in tumor. Out of the top 100 tumor clones, a median approximately 61 were seen in adjacent lung.

Germline V gives CDR1 SQVTM, CDR2 ANQGSEA. The CDR3 spans 14 residues. Trimming took off 3 bases at V and 8 bases at J, with 19 bases between the two ends. For this clone: Its target is unknown.

Data came from immunoSEQ multiplex PCR; TCRdb stores just in-frame clones and leaves some out. Among 23,000 or so clones listed, around 90% were seen once. The J gene is TRBJ1-2, the V gene TRBV29-1; TRBD1 is a possible D gene (5 bases). The source is a man aged 35-69 years with stage I squamous cell lung carcinoma. Material: peripheral blood, obtained before any cancer treatment. CDR3 sequence: CSVEHGAQEYGYTF. CDR3 nucleotides: TGCAGCGTTGAGCACGGGGCGCAGGAGTACGGCTACACCTTC.